These 27 T cell receptor beta chains share one sample of origin, sequenced in a study of blood T cells in healthy people across ages. Then a second PCR, running roughly 7 to 12 cycles, was carried out with a sample-barcoded 5' primer and a J-beta primer mix. From the 5' RACE reads, TCRdb called clonotypes with MiXCR, one entry per CDR3 protein. The data contain fewer than 2,000,000 distinct CDR3 sequences, roughly a third of them seen just once; the ten biggest clones take up about 11%. Sequencing was carried out using blood. Every receptor here comes from a woman aged 25 to 39 in good health.

The sample holds a few counts of this clonotype. The chain is built from TRBV6-5 and TRBJ1-2, with D perhaps TRBD1 (5 bases). Deletions cut 10 bases from V and 4 bases from J, with 19 bases between. The CDR3 covers 14 residues. Germline-derived CDR1 and CDR2 are MNHEY and SVGAGI. The CDR3 sequence: CATRRGRDPYGYTF. The CDR3 nucleotides are TGTGCCACCCGGCGAGGCAGGGATCCCTATGGCTACACCTTC.

In this sample, this clonotype turned up once. V usage is TRBV7-3 and J usage is TRBJ2-2, with a tentative D call TRBD1 (5 bases). Trimming shortened V by 1 base and J by 6 bases, and 18 bases separated the two germline ends. The CDR3 consists of 17 residues. Looked up from germline, CDR1 is SGHTA and CDR2 is FQGTGA. CDR3 sequence (DNA): TGTGCCAGCAGCTTAATGTTTGGGCAGGGTAATGCCGGGGAGCTGTTTTTT. Its protein product is CASSLMFGQGNAGELFF.

The chain employs TRBV6-1 and TRBJ2-7; maybe TRBD2 (5 bases). Germline V gene sequence: CDR1 MNHNS, CDR2 SASEGT. This CDR3 is 14 amino acids long. V lost 7 bases and J 8 bases, leaving 21 bases between the germline ends. CDR3 sequence: CASTPGSNGMKQYF. The CDR3 DNA follows: TGTGCCAGCACGCCGGGCAGTAACGGGATGAAGCAGTACTTC.

The chain links TRBV20-1 to TRBJ2-7, with 10 bases identical to TRBD1. Germline CDR1 and CDR2: DFQATT and SNEGSKA (reference sequence). After removal of 6 bases from V and 3 bases from J, the junction contained 8 bases not matched to a gene. CDR3 length equals 14 residues. CDR3 sequence (DNA): TGCAGTGCCCCGGCCGGGACAGGGGTCTACGAGCAGTACTTC. This sequence encodes CSAPAGTGVYEQYF.

This chain joins TRBV6-1 and TRBJ1-5; a possible D gene is TRBD1 (6 bases). The CDR3 totals 11 residues. Germline CDR1 is MNHNS and CDR2 is SASEGT. Trimming removed 4 bases from V and 9 bases from J, with 7 bases in between. The CDR3 DNA sequence: TGTGCCAGCAGTGTAGGGGGGCCCCAGCATTTT. As protein: CASSVGGPQHF.

This clonotype was seen ten or more times. The gene calls are TRBV29-1 and TRBJ2-4, with 8 bases identical to TRBD1. Losses at the gene ends were 4 bases for V and 7 bases for J; bases not matched to a gene: 9. CDR3 length: 14 amino acids. Germline V gene sequence: CDR1 SQVTM, CDR2 ANQGSEA. CDR3 sequence: CSVGTGTGLNIQYF. The CDR3 bases are TGCAGCGTTGGCACCGGGACAGGCCTCAACATTCAGTACTTC.

As DNA, the CDR3 is TGCAGCGGGAGACAGGAGAGGACTGAAGCTTTCTTT. This sequence encodes CSGRQERTEAFF. The V gene is TRBV29-1, the J gene TRBJ1-1, with D maybe TRBD1 (6 bases). Between the trimmed V and J ends, which lost 7 bases and 5 bases, there was a span of 14 bases. This CDR3 comprises 12 residues. Germline V gives CDR1 SQVTM, CDR2 ANQGSEA.

This clonotype was observed a few times. This chain connects TRBV9 to TRBJ2-2; D is possibly TRBD2 (6 bases). The germline V and J ends were trimmed by 4 bases and 7 bases, with 11 bases remaining between them. The CDR3 consists of 13 residues. The germline gives CDR1 SGDLS, CDR2 YYNGEE. Here the CDR3 reads CASSPMGGGELFF. CDR3 nucleotide sequence: TGTGCCAGCAGCCCGATGGGGGGCGGGGAGCTGTTTTTT.

The V call is TRBV20-1, the J call TRBJ2-7; 8 bases align to TRBD2. Germline V gives CDR1 DFQATT, CDR2 SNEGSKA (reference sequence). The CDR3 has 17 residues. V lost 4 bases and J lost 0; bases outside the gene matches: 14. CDR3 DNA sequence: TGCAGTGCTACCCCCGTGGCGGGGGGTCGTAGCTCCTACGAGCAGTACTTC. It specifies CSATPVAGGRSSYEQYF.

The rearrangement uses TRBV3-1 and TRBJ1-6, with 8 bases aligning to TRBD1. This CDR3 has 14 amino acids. From germline, CDR1 is LGHDT and CDR2 YNNKEL (reference sequence). The trim removed 4 bases at V and 8 bases at J, leaving 4 bases unmatched. This CDR3 is CASSRTGRDSPLHF. In nucleotides, the CDR3 is TGTGCCAGCAGCCGGACAGGGCGGGATTCACCCCTCCACTTT.

There are a few counts of this clonotype. The chain couples TRBV11-2 to TRBJ2-5; TRBD2 aligns across 10 bases. This CDR3 has 18 residues. Trimming removed 3 bases from V and 4 bases from J; junction bases left unmatched: 14. The V gene's germline CDR1 is SGHAT and CDR2 FQNNGV. The CDR3 here is CASSLGNPGLAVGETQYF. The CDR3 nucleotides are TGTGCCAGCAGCTTGGGGAATCCCGGACTAGCGGTCGGAGAGACCCAGTACTTC.

The chain recombines TRBV12-3 or TRBV12-4 with TRBJ2-7, with 10 bases that match TRBD2. V trimming: 6 bases; J trimming: 4 bases; junction bases outside the gene matches: 15. This CDR3 comprises 17 residues. The CDR3 loop is CASSTAGGPSVYYEQYF. The CDR3 nucleotides are TGTGCCAGCAGCACAGCGGGAGGGCCATCCGTTTATTACGAGCAGTACTTC.

The sample holds many counts of this clonotype. The chain uses TRBV6-2 or TRBV6-3 and TRBJ2-1; D remains unclear. The CDR3 extends over 12 amino acids. The germline V gene has CDR1 MNHEY and CDR2 SVGEGT. V gave up 2 bases and J gave up 7 bases, with 6 bases separating them. The CDR3 sequence: CASSYARNEQFF. CDR3 nucleotide sequence: TGTGCCAGCAGTTACGCGAGGAATGAGCAGTTCTTC.

This clonotype appeared many times. The chain couples TRBV29-1 to TRBJ1-1; D uncertain. V lost 3 bases and J 3 bases, leaving 5 bases between the germline ends. CDR1 SQVTM and CDR2 ANQGSEA come from the germline V gene. There are 11 residues in the CDR3. The CDR3 bases are TGCAGCGTTGACAGGTACACTGAAGCTTTCTTT. This encodes CSVDRYTEAFF.

In this sample, this clonotype turned up a few times. The chain is built from TRBV6-5 and TRBJ2-6; no firm D call. Trimming left V 6 bases short and J 2 bases short, with 8 bases between. CDR3 length equals 14 residues. Germline V gene sequence: CDR1 MNHEY, CDR2 SVGAGI. The DNA for the CDR3 is TGTGCCAGCAGGAGTCTGGCTGGGGCCAACGTCCTGACTTTC. Translated: CASRSLAGANVLTF.

The genes are TRBV20-1 and TRBJ2-7; 7 bases fit TRBD2. The CDR3 is made up of 15 amino acids. Germline lookup yields CDR1 DFQATT and CDR2 SNEGSKA (reference sequence). Losses at the gene ends were 0 bases for V and 0 bases for J; bases not matched to a gene: 5. CDR3 DNA sequence: TGCAGTGCTAGAGATACTAGCGCGAGCTCCTACGAGCAGTACTTC. It encodes CSARDTSASSYEQYF.

V usage is TRBV20-1 and J usage is TRBJ2-3; D is possibly TRBD2 (6 bases). The CDR3 consists of 13 residues. Trimming removed 5 bases at V and 5 bases at J, with 14 bases between. Per the germline V gene, CDR1 is DFQATT and CDR2 is SNEGSKA (reference sequence). CDR3 DNA: TGCAGTGCTGGATCGGAGGGGATAGATACGCAGTATTTT. It codes for CSAGSEGIDTQYF.

The chain carries TRBV5-1 and TRBJ2-3, with D perhaps matching TRBD2 (6 bases). Trimming shortened V by 0 bases and J by 2 bases, and 31 bases separated the two germline ends. CDR1 and CDR2 (germline): SGHRS, YFSETQ. This CDR3 contains 22 residues. The CDR3 here is CASSLVLYTTRTSGRVTDTQYF. CDR3 bases: TGCGCCAGCAGCTTGGTCCTCTATACCACACGGACGAGCGGGCGGGTCACAGATACGCAGTATTTT. The full variable domain, in which reference TRBV5-1 and TRBJ2-3 provide the parts outside the CDR3, is KAGVTQTPRYLIKTRGQQVTLSCSPISGHRSVSWYQQTPGQGLQFLFEYFSETQRNKGNFPGRFSGRQFSNSRSEMNVSTLELGDSALYLCASSLVLYTTRTSGRVTDTQYFGPGTRLTVL.

Here the CDR3 reads CASSPSDRALGYTF. In DNA, the CDR3 is TGTGCCAGCAGCCCCTCCGACAGGGCCCTCGGCTACACCTTC. The chain has TRBV6-6 and TRBJ1-2; 7 bases map to TRBD1. CDR1 and CDR2 from the germline V gene are MNHNY and SVGAGI (reference sequence). The J segment lost 8 bases and the V segment lost 6 bases, leaving 12 bases of the junction unmatched. The CDR3 is 14 residues long.

V and J are TRBV12-3 or TRBV12-4 and TRBJ1-1, with D possibly being TRBD1 (6 bases). The germline V and J ends were trimmed by 10 bases and 7 bases, with 16 bases remaining between them. The CDR3 has 12 amino acids. This CDR3 reads CATIRGGSEAFF. The CDR3 nucleotides are TGTGCCACTATCAGGGGAGGGAGTGAAGCTTTCTTT.

The chain recombines TRBV5-6 with TRBJ1-2; D is unclear. CDR1 SGHDT and CDR2 YYEEEE come from the germline V gene. This CDR3 contains 13 residues. Trimming cost V 6 bases and J 8 bases, with 17 bases left between them. CDR3 DNA: TGTGCCAGCAACTCAGGACGGAGAATCGGCTACACCTTC. Residues: CASNSGRRIGYTF.

The V gene is TRBV5-1, the J gene TRBJ2-7, with 8 bases that match TRBD1. This CDR3 has 15 residues. Trimming at V came to 3 bases and at J to 2 bases, leaving 7 bases not matched to a gene. Germline assignment: CDR1 SGHRS and CDR2 YFSETQ. CDR3 coding DNA: TGCGCCAGCAGCTCGGACAGGGCTCCGACCTACGAGCAGTACTTC. It specifies CASSSDRAPTYEQYF.

The chain joins TRBV3-1 to TRBJ2-7; 11 nucleotides agree with TRBD2. The junction had 6 bases not matched to a gene; V was cut back by 1 base and J by 4 bases. Germline V gene lookup returns CDR1 LGHDT and CDR2 YNNKEL (reference sequence). The CDR3 is 16 residues long. Written as DNA, the CDR3 is TGTGCCAGCAGCCAAGGGCTAGCGGGAGGAAAATACGAGCAGTACTTC. Its translation: CASSQGLAGGKYEQYF.

As to this clonotype: A much bigger clone sits one base away, suggesting this may be a read error. The CDR3 nucleotides are TGCGCCAGCAGCCGTGACGGTCACTATGGCCACACCTTC. Its translation: CASSRDGHYGHTF. The chain combines TRBV4-1 with TRBJ1-2; D is uncertain. CDR1 and CDR2 (germline): MGHRA, YSYEKL. CDR3 size: 13 residues.

The chain uses TRBV11-1 and TRBJ1-1; TRBD1 is a possible D gene (6 bases). With 1 base removed from V and 7 bases from J, the gap between germline ends came to 10 bases. The germline V gene has CDR1 SGHAT and CDR2 FQDESV (reference sequence). The CDR3 consists of 13 residues. CDR3 amino acids: CASSLVRQVEAFF. The CDR3 bases are TGTGCCAGCAGCTTAGTCCGACAGGTTGAAGCTTTCTTT. The entire variable domain, with the rest obtained from reference TRBV11-1 and TRBJ1-1, is as follows: EAEVAQSPRYKITEKSQAVAFWCDPISGHATLYWYRQILGQGPELLVQFQDESVVDDSQLPKDRFSAERLKGVDSTLKIQPAELGDSAMYLCASSLVRQVEAFFGQGTRLTVV.

This rearrangement joins TRBV2 to TRBJ2-5; possibly TRBD1 for D (6 bases). Germline V gene data show CDR1 as SNHLY and CDR2 as FYNNEI. The CDR3 is 14 residues long. The V and J ends lost 7 bases and 2 bases respectively, with 14 bases between them. This CDR3 reads CASNPTGQQETQYF. The DNA for the CDR3 is TGTGCCAGCAATCCTACCGGACAGCAAGAGACCCAGTACTTC.

J is TRBJ2-1 and V is TRBV6-4, with no clear D. Germline lookup yields CDR1 MRHNA and CDR2 SNTAGT. CDR3 size: 15 residues. V was pared by 5 bases and J by 1 base, with 12 bases between. The CDR3 coding sequence is TGTGCCAGCAGTCCGTCCCCCGTTTCCTACAATGAGCAGTTCTTC. Translation: CASSPSPVSYNEQFF.